This T cell receptor (beta chain) was sequenced during a study of early T cells in non-severe SARS-CoV-2 infection. Study at large: Sequencing of bulk RNA from unsorted whole blood was done, without chain pairing. Notes on the study in general: CD4 and private specificities were missed by VDJdb matching, which favored anti-spike CD8 responses.

About this clonotype itself: Its antigen is unknown.

Unique molecular identifiers were attached to individual cDNA molecules. Each CDR3 protein gets one entry after TCRdb re-called the 5' RACE reads with MiXCR. This table has over 75,000 distinct CDR3 sequences, roughly 13% appearing once. Per the germline V gene, CDR1 is SNHLY and CDR2 is FYNNEI. The CDR3 contains 13 residues. V gave up 8 bases and J gave up 5 bases; unmatched junction bases: 9. Material for sequencing was whole blood. The chain has TRBV2 and TRBJ2-7; 7 nucleotides agree with TRBD1. The clonotype originates from an adult who was a healthcare worker with PCR-confirmed SARS-CoV-2 infection or an uninfected control (not recorded which). The CDR3 bases are TGTGCCAGCCGCCGACAGGGACCCCACGAGCAGTACTTC. Translation: CASRRQGPHEQYF.